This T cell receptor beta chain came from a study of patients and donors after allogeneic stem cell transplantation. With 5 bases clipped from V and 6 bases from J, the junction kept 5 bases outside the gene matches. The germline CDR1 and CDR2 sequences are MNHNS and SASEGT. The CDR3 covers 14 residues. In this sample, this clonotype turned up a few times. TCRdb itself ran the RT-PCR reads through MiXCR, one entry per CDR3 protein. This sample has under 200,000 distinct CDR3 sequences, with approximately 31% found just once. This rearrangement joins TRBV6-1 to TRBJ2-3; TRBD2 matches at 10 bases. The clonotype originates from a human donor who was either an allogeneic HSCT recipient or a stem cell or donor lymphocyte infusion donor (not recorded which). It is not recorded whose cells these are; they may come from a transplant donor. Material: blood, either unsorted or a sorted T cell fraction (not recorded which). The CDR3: CASSLRLAGDTQYF. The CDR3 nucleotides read TGTGCCAGCAGTTTACGACTAGCGGGTGATACGCAGTATTTT.